These T cell receptor beta chains were read from a single sample in a study of T cells in Graves' hyperthyroidism and ophthalmopathy. TCRdb processed the multiplex PCR reads anew with MiXCR; each CDR3 protein has one entry. The table lists about 580,000 distinct CDR3 sequences, approximately 44% of them singletons, with about 7.8% in the top ten. Sequencing used peripheral blood or thyroid tissue (not recorded which). The receptors here all came from a woman younger than 30 with Graves' hyperthyroidism. CDR3s include the opening cysteine and the closing phenylalanine or tryptophan. The size field is filled for only some rows; it gives once, few, many or a size class.

TRBJ2-7,TRBV14,NA,CASSQGSGWGEQYF
TRBJ2-7,TRBV19,many,CASSIALSYEQYF
TRBJ1-2,TRBV24-1,many,CATSRDSYYGYTF
TRBJ1-6,TRBV20-1,NA,CSAAPLHF
TRBJ1-2,TRBV12-3/TRBV12-4,NA,CASRRTGGHGYTF
TRBJ2-7,TRBV20-1,NA,CSGRTGGIYEQYF
TRBJ1-2,TRBV29-1,NA,CSADRGSANYGYTF
TRBJ1-1,TRBV5-5,once,CASSPTGTGGTEAFF
TRBJ2-7,TRBV2,many,CAAPKAGGSSYEQYF
TRBJ1-1,TRBV13,many,CASSPQRISNTEAFF
TRBJ1-1,TRBV6-1,few,CASSEVWGVDTEAFF
TRBJ2-7,TRBV2,many,CASGGSPYEQYF
TRBJ1-2,TRBV20-1,many,CSASNRDYGYTF
TRBJ2-3,TRBV19,NA,CASSIVPTTQYF
TRBJ2-2,TRBV29-1,NA,CSVEGQAGELFF
TRBJ1-1,TRBV6-1,few,CASRSEGGGRSGATEAFF
TRBJ1-2,TRBV12-3/TRBV12-4,many,CASSFRGTARGYGYTF
TRBJ1-6,TRBV10-3,many,CAISARGSDSPLHF
TRBJ2-5,TRBV5-1,NA,CASSLLAGSETQYF
TRBJ2-5,TRBV2,many,CASSDTGNQETQYF
TRBJ1-5,TRBV29-1,NA,CSSSRDSGRGQPQHF
TRBJ2-5,TRBV4-1,many,CASRASGSETQYF
TRBJ1-4,TRBV12-3/TRBV12-4,NA,CASNDRTDNEKLFF
TRBJ1-2,TRBV29-1,NA,CSQGGGPGYTF
TRBJ1-6,TRBV19,many,CASSILTVHSPLHF
TRBJ2-1,TRBV7-2,NA,CASSILAGGYNEQFF
TRBJ2-5,TRBV9,NA,CASSVGQGVETQYF
TRBJ2-1,TRBV10-3,NA,CAISVGRETYNEQFF
TRBJ2-2,TRBV2,few,CASRSGIRAGELFF
TRBJ1-6,TRBV2,many,CASSQDRGDFGSLHF
TRBJ2-2,TRBV19,NA,CASSSPGTSGRDTGELFF
TRBJ2-5,TRBV20-1,NA,CSSWETQYF
TRBJ2-1,TRBV11-1,NA,CASSLAQFYNEQFF
TRBJ2-7,TRBV4-3,NA,CASSQAEYREQYF
TRBJ1-1,TRBV20-1,NA,CSASSTSRGNTEAFF
TRBJ2-5,TRBV20-1,NA,CSAGQGGWQETQYF
TRBJ2-5,TRBV2,many,CASGTGSRGTQYF
TRBJ1-2,TRBV18,NA,CASSPTPRQGHYGYTF
TRBJ2-7,TRBV3-1,many,CASSSPAGGLEQYF
TRBJ2-5,TRBV7-9,many,CATGRGGETQYF
TRBJ1-4,TRBV7-9,NA,CASSFEGTDEKLFF
TRBJ1-1,TRBV7-9,few,CASSEDRDNEAFF
TRBJ1-1,TRBV19,few,CASSIRTGRKANTEAFF